This T cell receptor (beta chain) was sequenced for a study of shared clonotypes between healthy human individuals. This CDR3 region has 14 residues. The V end was cut by 5 bases, the J end by 5 bases, with 13 bases between. The germline V gene encodes CDR1 SEHNR and CDR2 FQNEAQ (reference sequence). Execution of the assay was at deep level. Over several immunoSEQ plates, each subset's genomic DNA was distributed in even portions. Using immunoSEQ multiplex PCR, the repertoire was profiled, and TCRdb retains in-frame clones only, with some absent. The sample holds around 1,900,000 clones; 93% are singletons and the top ten take over 1.5%. Selected positively for CCR7 and CD45RO-negative, naive CD8 cells excluded terminally differentiated effector memory CD45RA+ cells.

The TCR comes from a young man in good health. Some clones in this sample may be carry-over from other donors' samples. The chain has TRBV7-9 and TRBJ2-1, with D possibly being TRBD1 (6 bases). The sample was naive CD8+ T cells from PBMCs. CDR3 region: CASSLPWGHNEQFF. CDR3 DNA: TGTGCCAGCAGCCTCCCCTGGGGGCACAATGAGCAGTTCTTC.